One sample yielded the 27 T cell receptor beta chains listed below, sequenced in a study of a mutant IDH1 vaccine in newly diagnosed glioma (dated by TCRdb to the early 2020s). For these receptors, no antigen is known. Preparation of the library involved the immunoSEQ multiplex PCR assay. In its TCRdb copy, this immuneACCESS table keeps in-frame sequences only and misses some clones. Where compared with another copy, unresolved V genes explain less than half of these, and the others have no known cause. Within this sample are 55,000 to 65,000 clones, with approximately 80% of them counted one time only. The ten largest clones add up to about 4.1% of the sample. Taken with the paper, the label for time point translates to: week 35, safety follow-up. Each vaccine dose was 300 ug of a 20-mer mutant IDH1 peptide in Montanide, given subcutaneously with topical imiquimod. Sample: PBMCs, taken from a glioma patient whose treatment included an IDH1 peptide vaccine. The receptor source for this set is a man in his thirties or forties with glioma.

The chain couples TRBV7-6 to TRBJ2-1; D possibly uses TRBD1 or TRBD2 (5 bases each). This CDR3 comprises 16 residues. Germline V gene data show CDR1 as SGHVS and CDR2 as FNYEAQ. Trimming pared 4 bases from V and 0 bases from J, leaving 13 bases between. CDR3 DNA sequence: TGTGCCAGCAGCTCCCCCGGGACCGCCTCCTACAATGAGCAGTTCTTC. It encodes CASSSPGTASYNEQFF.

The chain has TRBV5-6 and TRBJ1-2; weak D call: TRBD1 (6 bases). With 0 bases removed from V and 4 bases from J, the gap between germline ends came to 10 bases. Per the germline V gene, CDR1 is SGHDT and CDR2 is YYEEEE. The CDR3 length is 14 residues. The CDR3 coding sequence is TGTGCCAGCAGCTTGGGACAGGCGATCTATGGCTACACCTTC. This sequence encodes CASSLGQAIYGYTF.

This chain uses TRBV7-6 with TRBJ2-3, with 11 positions matching TRBD2. The CDR3 has 20 residues. Germline V gene lookup returns CDR1 SGHVS and CDR2 FNYEAQ. After removal of 5 bases from V and 2 bases from J, the junction contained 18 bases not matched to a gene. CDR3 nucleotide sequence: TGTGCCAGCAGCCGCCGACCCATGGGTAGCGGGGGGGCAATCACAGATACGCAGTATTTT. Amino acid sequence: CASSRRPMGSGGAITDTQYF.

This clone was counted only a few times. V usage is TRBV7-9 and J usage is TRBJ1-1, with D maybe TRBD1 (5 bases). The CDR3 loop spans 12 amino acids. V shed 5 bases and J shed 6 bases, with 10 bases lying between them. Germline CDR1 SEHNR, CDR2 FQNEAQ (reference sequence). This CDR3 is CASSAQGPEAFF. In DNA form, the CDR3 reads TGTGCCAGCAGCGCGCAGGGACCTGAAGCTTTCTTT.

The sample holds a few counts of this clone. This chain joins TRBV7-9 and TRBJ1-1; D gene ambiguous. The CDR3 sequence is 12 residues long. The V end was cut by 5 bases, the J end by 2 bases, with 6 bases between. Germline V gene lookup returns CDR1 SEHNR and CDR2 FQNEAQ (reference sequence). As DNA, the CDR3 is TGTGCCAGCAGCCAAGTAAACACTGAAGCTTTCTTT. Protein sequence: CASSQVNTEAFF.

In this sample, this clone turned up once. This chain joins TRBV5-1 and TRBJ1-1; perhaps TRBD1 as D (6 bases). CDR1 is SGHRS and CDR2 is YFSETQ in the germline V gene. This CDR3 region has 12 residues. The V end was cut by 2 bases, the J end by 8 bases, with 10 bases between. CDR3 residues: CASSFGQKEAFF. In nucleotides, the CDR3 is TGCGCCAGCAGCTTCGGACAGAAGGAAGCTTTCTTT.

CDR3 in DNA: TGTGCCAGTAGTATAAACGCGGGGGCCCTGTTACTCTGGGCTGAAGCTTTCTTT. Its protein is CASSINAGALLLWAEAFF. The chain combines TRBV19 with TRBJ1-1; possibly TRBD1 for D (6 bases). CDR3 length: 18 amino acids. V was clipped by 2 bases and J by 6 bases, with 25 bases between them. Germline loops: CDR1 LNHDA, CDR2 SQIVND (reference sequence).

The rearrangement links TRBV5-4 to TRBJ1-6; 7 nucleotides line up with TRBD1. This CDR3 region has 15 residues. Germline V gives CDR1 SGHNT, CDR2 YYREEE (reference sequence). V trimming: 3 bases; J trimming: 7 bases; junction bases outside the gene matches: 7. The CDR3 reads CASSSLDRQNSPLHF. The DNA of the CDR3 is TGTGCCAGCAGCTCCCTGGACAGGCAGAATTCACCCCTCCACTTT.

This clone was picked up a small number of times. The chain recombines TRBV4-2 with TRBJ1-6, with TRBD1 as a possible D gene (5 bases). This CDR3 is 17 amino acids long. Germline CDR1 LGHNA, CDR2 YNFKEQ. Trimming left V 1 base short and J 8 bases short, with 18 bases between. Here the CDR3 DNA reads TGTGCCAGCAGCCAAGTTGGGGGGAGGGGAAGGCATTCACCCCTCCACTTT. It codes for CASSQVGGRGRHSPLHF.

J is TRBJ1-2 and V is TRBV5-6; 8 bases are a match to TRBD1. Germline V gene sequence: CDR1 SGHDT, CDR2 YYEEEE. Germline trimming cut 0 bases from V and 1 base from J; bases unmatched to any gene: 5. This CDR3 is built from 16 residues. CDR3 DNA: TGTGCCAGCAGCTTGGGTGGACAGGGATTTAACTATGGCTACACCTTC. Translation gives CASSLGGQGFNYGYTF.

The chain is built from TRBV29-1 and TRBJ2-5, with TRBD1 matching 7 bases. The J call could be wrong; TRBJ2-7 is a better fit for the DNA end. The germline gives CDR1 SQVTM, CDR2 ANQGSEA. The CDR3 totals 13 residues. The CDR3 region is CSVGQGQKDEQYF. CDR3 nucleotides: TGCAGCGTTGGGCAGGGACAGAAGGACGAGCAGTACTTC.

This chain uses TRBV27 with TRBJ1-5; TRBD1 agrees at 7 bases. Germline CDR1 MNHEY, CDR2 SMNVEV (reference sequence). The V and J ends lost 3 bases and 5 bases, in that order; junction bases with no gene match: 4. The CDR3 extends over 14 amino acids. For the CDR3, the DNA is TGTGCCAGCAGTTTGACAGGGAATTATCAGCCCCAGCATTTT. Translation: CASSLTGNYQPQHF.

This sequence joins TRBV2 and TRBJ1-2; D may be TRBD1 (6 bases). Germline loops: CDR1 SNHLY, CDR2 FYNNEI. V gave up 2 bases and J gave up 0 bases, with 16 bases separating them. The CDR3 runs to 17 residues. The CDR3 DNA sequence: TGTGCCAGCAGTGAAAACAGGGTCGCTACTACTAACTATGGCTACACCTTC. Protein product: CASSENRVATTNYGYTF.

The chain employs TRBV19 and TRBJ1-4; 7 positions agree with TRBD1. Per germline, CDR1 LNHDA and CDR2 SQIVND (reference sequence). The junction had 9 bases not matched to a gene; V was cut back by 11 bases and J by 0 bases. The CDR3 totals 15 residues. In nucleotides, the CDR3 is TGTGCCTCCAGGACAGGAACAGCAACTAATGAAAAACTGTTTTTT. Residues: CASRTGTATNEKLFF.

This sequence joins TRBV4-1 and TRBJ2-3, with 7 nucleotides matching TRBD2. Trimming took 0 bases from V and 9 from J; bases not matched to a gene: 6. The germline V gene encodes CDR1 MGHRA and CDR2 YSYEKL. The CDR3 is 14 residues long. The CDR3 loop reads CASSQDKTSPTQYF. CDR3 bases: TGCGCCAGCAGCCAAGATAAGACTAGCCCCACGCAGTATTTT.

This clone was seen a single time. This chain uses TRBV7-8 with TRBJ2-7, with D hard to call. The CDR3 contains 13 residues. Germline V gene sequence: CDR1 SGHVS, CDR2 FQNEAQ. The V end was cut by 5 bases, the J end by 9 bases, with 17 bases between. The CDR3 region is CASSRGPLDGQYF. The CDR3 bases are TGTGCCAGCAGCCGCGGACCGTTAGACGGGCAGTACTTC.

The chain uses TRBV5-6 and TRBJ2-7; D uncertain. The germline V and J ends were trimmed by 5 bases and 0 bases, with 9 bases remaining between them. The CDR3 has 13 residues. Germline V CDR1 and CDR2: SGHDT, YYEEEE. The CDR3 loop is CASRDGLSYEQYF. CDR3 nucleotide sequence: TGTGCCAGCAGGGACGGCCTCTCCTACGAGCAGTACTTC.

The chain is built from TRBV6-1 and TRBJ1-1, with D perhaps matching TRBD1 (6 bases). The CDR3 sequence is 16 residues long. Germline values: CDR1 MNHNS, CDR2 SASEGT. Trimming shortened V by 4 bases and J by 5 bases, and 20 bases separated the two germline ends. CDR3 residues: CASSVKYPGVRTEAFF. CDR3 in DNA: TGTGCCAGCAGTGTCAAATACCCAGGGGTGAGGACTGAAGCTTTCTTT.

The chain combines TRBV19 with TRBJ2-7; D possibly uses TRBD1 or TRBD2 (5 bases each). V was clipped by 5 bases and J by 4 bases, with 15 bases between them. This CDR3 has 14 residues. CDR1 and CDR2 from the germline V gene are LNHDA and SQIVND (reference sequence). The CDR3 is CASSPQGRPYEQYF. The CDR3 DNA follows: TGTGCCAGTAGTCCTCAGGGACGTCCTTACGAGCAGTACTTC.

This chain connects TRBV9 to TRBJ1-6; TRBD1 is a possible D gene (5 bases). The CDR3 has 16 residues. The germline CDR1 and CDR2 sequences are SGDLS and YYNGEE. Trimming stripped 0 bases from V and 4 bases from J, with 11 bases between. The CDR3 DNA sequence: TGTGCCAGCAGCGTAGGAGGGGCTGATTATAATTCACCCCTCCACTTT. It is translated as CASSVGGADYNSPLHF.

This rearrangement joins TRBV13 to TRBJ2-3; no reliable D call. V shed 8 bases and J shed 3 bases, with 3 bases lying between them. The CDR3 totals 10 residues. Looked up from germline, CDR1 is PRHDT and CDR2 is FYEKMQ (reference sequence). The CDR3 bases are TGTGCCAGCCGAACAGATACGCAGTATTTT. Translating it yields CASRTDTQYF.

V and J are TRBV6-1 and TRBJ2-2; D perhaps matches TRBD2 (6 bases). Trimming left V 2 bases short and J 5 bases short, with 12 bases between. CDR3 length: 15 amino acids. Germline V gives CDR1 MNHNS, CDR2 SASEGT. CDR3 sequence: CASSERAGWTGELFF. The CDR3 DNA reads as TGTGCCAGCAGTGAACGGGCGGGATGGACCGGGGAGCTGTTTTTT.

The chain has TRBV19 and TRBJ1-1; 10 bases fit TRBD1. CDR1 is LNHDA, CDR2 SQIVND, per germline (reference sequence). V was pared by 7 bases and J by 5 bases, with 7 bases of the junction left unmatched. There are 14 residues in the CDR3. CDR3 sequence (DNA): TGTGCCAGTACCCCGACAGGGGGCAGGACTGAAGCTTTCTTT. Translation: CASTPTGGRTEAFF.

This clone has more than one count but fewer than ten. The chain recombines TRBV19 with TRBJ1-1, with 7 bases identical to TRBD1. V dropped 7 bases and J dropped 5; count of bases not matched to a gene: 10. This CDR3 spans 14 amino acids. Per the germline V gene, CDR1 is LNHDA and CDR2 is SQIVND (reference sequence). The CDR3 coding sequence is TGTGCCAGTAATCCGAGGGGGCGCGCAACTGAAGCTTTCTTT. Protein product: CASNPRGRATEAFF.

The chain has TRBV4-1 and TRBJ1-6, with TRBD1 matching over 8 bases. The ends lost 1 base at V and 7 bases at J; junction bases unmatched: 6. Germline CDR1 and CDR2: MGHRA and YSYEKL. CDR3 length: 16 residues. CDR3 in amino acids: CASSQAGRQGNSPLHF. The DNA for the CDR3 is TGCGCCAGCAGCCAAGCTGGACGACAGGGGAATTCACCCCTCCACTTT.

This clone turned up a few times. The chain recombines TRBV6-1 with TRBJ1-1; D gene uncertain. CDR3 length equals 12 residues. Germline assignment: CDR1 MNHNS and CDR2 SASEGT. Trimming pared 1 base from V and 8 bases from J, leaving 8 bases between. The CDR3 DNA follows: TGTGCCAGCAGTGAAGGTGGCAAAGAAGCTTTCTTT. It encodes CASSEGGKEAFF.

The chain uses TRBV15 and TRBJ2-1, with 10 bases fitting TRBD1. Germline loops: CDR1 LNHNV, CDR2 YYDKDF (reference sequence). The CDR3 sequence is 14 residues long. Germline trimming cut 9 bases from V and 8 bases from J; bases unmatched to any gene: 10. This CDR3 is CATRGDRGGDEQFF. Here the CDR3 DNA reads TGTGCCACTAGGGGGGACAGGGGAGGCGATGAGCAGTTCTTC.